These T cell receptor beta chains were read from a single sample in a study of a mutant IDH1 vaccine in newly diagnosed glioma. Antigen specificity for these receptors is unknown. Sequenced by immunoSEQ multiplex PCR; TCRdb stores in-frame clones only, minus some. The sample consists of some 46,000 clones, around 92% of them appearing once. The specimen was PBMCs, collected from a glioma patient whose treatment included an IDH1 peptide vaccine. These receptors all come from a middle-aged man with glioma. The CDR3 runs from the conserved cysteine through the conserved F or W. A D gene is named only where the DNA matches it firmly. The size field is filled for only some rows; it gives once, few, many or a size class.

size,V,D,J,DNA,CDR3
.,TRBV27,TRBD1,TRBJ1-1,TGTGCCAGCAGTTTACGGCAGGGGGCCACTGAAGCTTTCTTT,CASSLRQGATEAFF
.,TRBV25-1,.,TRBJ2-7,TGTGCCAGCAGTCCGGGACTCCAACCGGACGAGCAGTACTTC,CASSPGLQPDEQYF
.,TRBV28,.,TRBJ1-5,TGTGCCAGCAGTCCACGGGTTCCTTTCGTCAATCAGCCCCAGCATTTT,CASSPRVPFVNQPQHF
.,TRBV7-9,.,TRBJ2-1,TGTGCCAGCAGCGGGGTCCGGGGAATATGGTTCTTC,CASSGVRGIWFF
.,TRBV5-4,.,TRBJ1-3,TGTGCCAGCAGCTTCGTGCCTAGCTCTGGAAACACCATATATTTT,CASSFVPSSGNTIYF
.,TRBV6-5,.,TRBJ2-3,TGTGCCAGCAGTTACTCGTTAAGGGTAGATACGCAGTATTTT,CASSYSLRVDTQYF
once,TRBV29-1,TRBD1,TRBJ2-7,TGCAGCGTCGTCCGACAGGGTGGCTACGAGCAGTACTTC,CSVVRQGGYEQYF
.,TRBV6-1,.,TRBJ1-6,TGTGCCAGCACCCACCAACAGGTCTATAATTCACCCCTCCACTTT,CASTHQQVYNSPLHF
once,TRBV29-1,.,TRBJ1-1,TGCAGCGTTGAAGAATTTAGGAACACTGAAGCTTTCTTT,CSVEEFRNTEAFF
.,TRBV13,.,TRBJ2-7,TGTGCCAGCAGCCGGGGTCGGTCGAGCTCCTACGAGCAGTACTTC,CASSRGRSSSYEQYF
.,TRBV30,.,TRBJ2-5,TGTGCCTGGAGTGGCGGGCCCCTTATCGATATTGCATGGAAACGGGAGACCCAGTACTTC,CAWSGGPLIDIAWKRETQYF
.,TRBV27,.,TRBJ1-2,TGTGCCAGCAGTTTATCGGTGCTGGTATGGGGGCAAAACTATGGCTACACCTTC,CASSLSVLVWGQNYGYTF
.,TRBV11-2,.,TRBJ2-2,TGTGCCAGCAGCTCCAGGATAGGCACCGGGGAGCTGTTTTTT,CASSSRIGTGELFF
.,TRBV19,TRBD1,TRBJ2-7,TGTGCCAGTACCCCAAGGGGGCGGTCGGACTCCTACGAGCAGTACTTC,CASTPRGRSDSYEQYF
.,TRBV4-2,.,TRBJ2-1,TGTGCCAGCAGCCAAGATATTGGGCGGGGGCCAGAAAGCTCCTACAATGAGCAGTTCTTC,CASSQDIGRGPESSYNEQFF
.,TRBV2,.,TRBJ2-7,TGTGCCAGCAGTGAAGGGGCCCAGGAGCAGTACTTC,CASSEGAQEQYF
.,TRBV29-1,.,TRBJ2-1,TGCAGCGTTGGAGATATGGGGGGGGCCCACTACAATGAGCAGTTCTTC,CSVGDMGGAHYNEQFF
.,TRBV18,TRBD1,TRBJ1-6,TGTGCCAGCTCAGGGGACAGGGATTCACCCCTCCACTTT,CASSGDRDSPLHF
.,TRBV5-8,TRBD2,TRBJ2-5,TGTGCCAGCAGCTTGCGGGGGGGGACTAGAAAAAAGACCCAGTACTTC,CASSLRGGTRKKTQYF
.,TRBV7-9,TRBD1,TRBJ1-6,TGTGCCAGCAGCCTAAGTCCAGGGGGAAATTCACCCCTCCACTTT,CASSLSPGGNSPLHF
.,TRBV6-5,TRBD2,TRBJ2-7,TGTGCCAGCAGTTTTGGGACTAGCGGGGGATCCTACGAGCAGTACTTC,CASSFGTSGGSYEQYF
.,TRBV5-6,.,TRBJ2-7,TGTGCCAGCAGCTTGATGTATAGCGACTACGAGCAGTACTTC,CASSLMYSDYEQYF
few,TRBV10-1,.,TRBJ2-7,TGCGCCAGCAGTGAGGGCTACGAGCAGTACTTC,CASSEGYEQYF
.,TRBV5-1,.,TRBJ2-3,TGCGCCAGCAGCTTTACTAGCTCGGCAGATACGCAGTATTTT,CASSFTSSADTQYF
once,TRBV7-9,TRBD1,TRBJ1-4,TGTGCCAGCAGCCCACGGACAGGGTTAGAAAAACTGTTTTTT,CASSPRTGLEKLFF
.,TRBV7-2,.,TRBJ1-1,TGTGCCAGCAGCCAACAGGGTTGGGACACTGAAGCTTTCTTT,CASSQQGWDTEAFF
.,TRBV18,.,TRBJ2-5,TGTGCCAGCTCACCAGGGGAGACCCAGTACTTC,CASSPGETQYF
.,TRBV29-1,TRBD1,TRBJ2-2,TGCAGCGTGATGACAGGGGCCGGGGAGCTGTTTTTT,CSVMTGAGELFF
.,TRBV7-7,TRBD2,TRBJ2-5,TGTGCTAGCAGCCGACTAGCGGGGGGGGAAGAGACCCAGTACTTC,CASSRLAGGEETQYF
.,TRBV28,TRBD1,TRBJ1-1,TGTGCCAGCAGTTTCCCAGACAGGGGGAACACTGAAGCTTTCTTT,CASSFPDRGNTEAFF
.,TRBV7-2,TRBD2,TRBJ2-7,TGTGCCAGCAGCGCCTATGCGGGGGTCTACGAGCAGTACTTC,CASSAYAGVYEQYF
.,TRBV9,TRBD1,TRBJ1-1,TGTGCCAGCAGCCCAGGACAGGGGGCTCGAACTGAAGCTTTCTTT,CASSPGQGARTEAFF
few,TRBV28,.,TRBJ2-3,TGTGCCAGCAGTTCCGAGGCAAGTACGCAGTATTTT,CASSSEASTQYF
.,TRBV4-2,.,TRBJ2-2,TGTGCCAGCAGCCAAGATCGGCCAGGGAACACCGGGGAGCTGTTTTTT,CASSQDRPGNTGELFF
.,TRBV6-6,TRBD2,TRBJ2-5,TGTGCTACTAGCTCCGGGGGGGCTCGTGAGACCCAGTACTTC,CATSSGGARETQYF
.,TRBV7-9,.,TRBJ2-7,TGTGCCAGCAGCTTATGGGGTGGGACCTCAATCCAGCAGTACTTC,CASSLWGGTSIQQYF
.,TRBV5-1,.,TRBJ1-1,TGCGCCAGCAGCCGAGGGGACACCCACAGGGACACTGAAGCTTTCTTT,CASSRGDTHRDTEAFF
.,TRBV7-9,TRBD1,TRBJ1-2,TGTGCCAGCAGCCTCCGGGACAGCAGTTATGGCTACACCTTC,CASSLRDSSYGYTF
.,TRBV7-8,.,TRBJ1-5,TGTGCCAGCAGCTTAGGGGCAGACCGTCAGCCCCAGCATTTT,CASSLGADRQPQHF
once,TRBV5-4,TRBD1,TRBJ1-1,TGTGCCAGCAGCCTGAAAATGACAGGGGGCGAAAAAGCTTTCTTT,CASSLKMTGGEKAFF
few,TRBV30,.,TRBJ1-2,TGTGCCTGGAGTGAGGAGGGTTGGAGCTATGGCTACACCTTC,CAWSEEGWSYGYTF
.,TRBV7-9,.,TRBJ1-3,TGTGCCAGCAGCAGGAGGGGTCAGCCCGGAAACACCATATATTTT,CASSRRGQPGNTIYF
.,TRBV30,TRBD2,TRBJ2-3,TGTGCCTGGAGTGCGAAAGCGGGAGGAGATACGCAGTATTTT,CAWSAKAGGDTQYF
.,TRBV27,.,TRBJ2-7,TGTGCCAGCAGTTTATCGCGTGGGTTGGACGAGCAGTACTTC,CASSLSRGLDEQYF
.,TRBV9,TRBD1,TRBJ1-4,TGTGCCAGCAGCTCGGTGGCAGGGGGCCGGCTGTTTTTT,CASSSVAGGRLFF
.,TRBV4-2,TRBD1,TRBJ1-6,TGTGCCAGCAGCCAAGATCAGGGGGCTGGTAATTCACCCCTCCACTTT,CASSQDQGAGNSPLHF
.,TRBV5-1,.,TRBJ2-2,TGCGCCAGCAGGTGGCGATTGGGTAGCACCGGGGAGCTGTTTTTT,CASRWRLGSTGELFF
.,TRBV28,.,TRBJ1-1,TGTGCCAGCAGTTTACCCGCTCTTGGTGAGGGTAACACTGAAGCTTTCTTT,CASSLPALGEGNTEAFF
once,TRBV9,TRBD2,TRBJ2-3,TGTGCCAGTTCACATTCTGAGGCCGGGACTAGAAGGGCAGATACGCAGTATTTT,CASSHSEAGTRRADTQYF